Listed here are 15 T cell receptor beta chains from one sample, sequenced in a study of naive and memory T cell subsets. Antigens of these TCRs are unknown. Notes on the study in general: Especially in CD8 cells, naive repertoires contained a few larger clonotypes, possibly CD45RA-re-expressing memory cells.

An equimolar mix of two oligonucleotides served as the beta constant-region primer for TRBC1 and TRBC2. Ligated cDNA was amplified by four rounds of PCR with nested alpha and beta constant-region primers and SP2. TCRdb re-derived calls from the UMI-ligation and nested PCR reads in MiXCR, one entry per CDR3 protein. The sample has roughly 83,000 distinct CDR3 sequences, approximately 10% seen once. What was sequenced was naive CD4+ T cells from blood. The receptors were sampled from a human donor in good health.

The rearrangement uses TRBV13 and TRBJ2-1, with 9 bases identical to TRBD1. V lost 7 bases, J lost 5 bases, and 12 bases stayed unmatched. The CDR3 sequence is 16 residues long. The germline CDR1 and CDR2 sequences are PRHDT and FYEKMQ (reference sequence). Here the CDR3 DNA reads TGTGCCAGCACCTCTAACTTCGGGACAGGGAACAATGAGCAGTTCTTC. Its protein product is CASTSNFGTGNNEQFF.

Ten or more counts support this clonotype. This chain joins TRBV20-1 and TRBJ2-3, with D unclear. The CDR3 runs to 13 residues. Germline CDR1 is DFQATT and CDR2 is SNEGSKA (reference sequence). CDR3 DNA: TGCGGGCCGATTAAGAACCCCACAGATACGCAGTATTTT. Translation: CGPIKNPTDTQYF.

Many counts were recorded for this clonotype. V is TRBV12-3 or TRBV12-4 and J is TRBJ2-3; no clear D gene. V was shortened by 2 bases and J by 4 bases, with 16 bases between the two germline ends. The CDR3 covers 16 residues. The CDR3 DNA follows: TGTGCCAGCAGTTTATTCGGGCAGGTTGTGGCAGATACGCAGTATTTT. This encodes CASSLFGQVVADTQYF.

This clonotype was seen a handful of times. The CDR3 sequence is CASSLESGRAPEAFF. CDR3 DNA: TGCGCCAGCAGCTTGGAGTCGGGAAGGGCTCCTGAAGCTTTCTTT. The chain uses TRBV5-1 and TRBJ1-1, with D unresolved. CDR1 and CDR2 (germline): SGHRS, YFSETQ. The CDR3 consists of 15 residues. With 0 bases removed from V and 6 bases from J, the gap between germline ends came to 15 bases.

The chain employs TRBV18 and TRBJ2-1, with TRBD2 matching 8 bases. The CDR3 sequence is 15 residues long. Germline V gives CDR1 KGHSH, CDR2 LQKENI. Losses at the gene ends were 3 bases for V and 8 bases for J; bases not matched to a gene: 9. CDR3 in amino acids: CASSPISGSKDEQFF. CDR3 DNA: TGTGCCAGCTCACCGATCAGCGGGAGTAAAGATGAGCAGTTCTTC. Complete variable domain (other parts from reference TRBV18 and TRBJ2-1): NAGVMQNPRHLVRRRGQEARLRCSPMKGHSHVYWYRQLPEEGLKFMVYLQKENIIDESGMPKERFSAEFPKEGPSILRIQQVVRGDSAAYFCASSPISGSKDEQFFGPGTRLTVL.

This clonotype was observed at least ten times. The rearrangement links TRBV20-1 to TRBJ2-3, with D possibly being TRBD2 (5 bases). V was pared by 0 bases and J by 2 bases, with 15 bases between. The germline gives CDR1 DFQATT, CDR2 SNEGSKA (reference sequence). The CDR3 runs 16 residues. This chain's CDR3 is CSARDPQRSYTDTQYF. Here the CDR3 DNA reads TGCAGTGCTAGAGATCCCCAGCGGTCCTACACAGATACGCAGTATTTT.

V usage is TRBV7-2 and J usage is TRBJ1-4; maybe TRBD1 (5 bases). The CDR3 covers 16 residues. Between the trimmed V and J ends, which lost 5 bases and 6 bases, there was a span of 19 bases. From germline, CDR1 is SGHTA and CDR2 FQGNSA. The CDR3 spells CASSLRFRGADEKLFF. The CDR3 DNA sequence: TGTGCCAGCAGCCTTAGGTTTAGGGGAGCGGATGAAAAACTGTTTTTT. The full variable domain, its missing parts supplied by reference TRBV7-2 and TRBJ1-4, is GAGVSQSPSNKVTEKGKDVELRCDPISGHTALYWYRQSLGQGLEFLIYFQGNSAPDKSGLPSDRFSAERTGGSVSTLTIQRTQQEDSAVYLCASSLRFRGADEKLFFGSGTQLSVL.

This clonotype has more than one count but fewer than ten. The V gene is TRBV29-1, the J gene TRBJ1-2; no clear D gene. The CDR3 sequence is 14 residues long. Trimming left V 6 bases short and J 5 bases short, with 19 bases between. Germline lookup yields CDR1 SQVTM and CDR2 ANQGSEA. CDR3 DNA sequence: TGCAGCGTGGATTTTTTGAGAGGAAGATATGGCTACACCTTC. This sequence encodes CSVDFLRGRYGYTF.

This sequence joins TRBV29-1 and TRBJ2-1; D is unresolved. The V end was cut by 4 bases, the J end by 10 bases, with 11 bases between. In germline, CDR1 is SQVTM, CDR2 ANQGSEA. The CDR3 sequence is 11 residues long. CDR3 sequence: CSVAGLGEQFF. CDR3 DNA: TGCAGCGTTGCTGGGCTTGGGGAGCAGTTCTTC.

The chain joins TRBV29-1 to TRBJ2-1; unclear D gene. Germline values: CDR1 SQVTM, CDR2 ANQGSEA. There are 10 residues in the CDR3. V was shortened by 4 bases and J by 3 bases, with 1 base between the two germline ends. The CDR3 region has the DNA TGCAGCGTTGGCTACAATGAGCAGTTCTTC. Protein sequence: CSVGYNEQFF.

In nucleotides, the CDR3 is TGTGCCAGCAGTTTCGACAGTAACAATGAGCAGTTCTTC. Residues: CASSFDSNNEQFF. V usage is TRBV27 and J usage is TRBJ2-1; maybe TRBD1 (5 bases). The germline gives CDR1 MNHEY, CDR2 SMNVEV (reference sequence). With 3 bases removed from V and 5 bases from J, the gap between germline ends came to 8 bases. The CDR3 loop spans 13 amino acids.

This clonotype was seen at least ten times. The chain recombines TRBV2 with TRBJ2-1, with TRBD1 as a possible D gene (6 bases). The CDR3 covers 15 residues. The germline gives CDR1 SNHLY, CDR2 FYNNEI. V lost 5 bases and J lost 0, with 11 bases in between. The CDR3 nucleotides are TGTGCCAGCAGTTTGACAGGCCTCTCCTACAATGAGCAGTTCTTC. Amino acids: CASSLTGLSYNEQFF.

This clonotype was seen a handful of times. The V gene is TRBV7-2, the J gene TRBJ2-1, with 11 bases fitting TRBD2. Germline CDR1 and CDR2: SGHTA and FQGNSA. After removal of 3 bases from V and 6 bases from J, the junction contained 7 bases not matched to a gene. The CDR3 covers 16 residues. The CDR3 here is CASSLATSGTVNEQFF. DNA of the CDR3: TGTGCCAGCAGCTTGGCGACTAGCGGGACGGTCAATGAGCAGTTCTTC.

This clonotype was detected only once. V is TRBV7-2 and J is TRBJ2-1; 7 nucleotides match TRBD2. Germline V lookup: CDR1 SGHTA, CDR2 FQGNSA. The CDR3 extends over 17 amino acids. Unmatched junction bases numbered 11, after V lost 4 bases and J lost 2 bases. DNA of the CDR3: TGTGCCAGCAGCTCCTCGGGCCGGGAGGCTCCCTACAATGAGCAGTTCTTC. Its translation is CASSSSGREAPYNEQFF.

V usage is TRBV12-3 or TRBV12-4 and J usage is TRBJ1-1; the D is unclear. Between the trimmed V and J ends, which lost 7 bases and 10 bases, there was a span of 19 bases. This CDR3 has 13 residues. The CDR3 here is CASTLRQDTGAFF. The DNA of the CDR3 is TGTGCCAGCACCCTGCGGCAGGATACGGGAGCTTTCTTT.